What follows is one TCR beta chain and its context. This clonotype appeared a few times. The specificity of this receptor is unknown. There are no base qualities to consult, and no much larger clone falls within one base. This specimen belongs to a study of blood T cells in healthy people across ages (dated by TCRdb to about 2015). Background on the whole study: Template switching captured roughly one uniquely barcoded TCR beta cDNA molecule per two T cells in model experiments. The donors were divided into four age groups: young (average approximately 15 years), middle-aged (approximately 39), aged (roughly 60) and long-lived (82). The study measured age-related changes in TCR beta repertoire diversity using deep sequencing normalized with unique cDNA molecular identifiers. For two donors (one aged 18 to 29 and one aged 80 or older), the study analyzed two additional independent replicas of 1 million unique cDNA reads from the same blood draw. To avoid experimental bias, donors of different ages were randomly spread across the sequencing lanes. Results and caveats for the whole study, not just this receptor: Donor CMV infection status was unknown, potentially confounding age-related changes in expanded clonotypes. Estimates of total diversity based on one million sequenced T cells were regarded as lower bounds and as underestimates. As age increased, observed TCR beta diversity per million T cells dropped in a roughly linear way, and a significant reduction was already evident by age 40. Since profiling was done on bulk unsorted PBMCs, naive and antigen-experienced compartments could not be conclusively compared. Observed TCR beta diversity correlated strongly with the percentage of naive T cells measured by flow cytometry. The long-lived group showed more naive CD4+ T cells, fewer expanded clones and increased TCR diversity than the aged group, suggesting age selection.

The germline V gene provides CDR1 SGHTA and CDR2 FQGNSA. From cysteine to phenylalanine, the CDR3 is 19 amino acids long. The CDR3 DNA has 57 bases and is translated from base 1. Here V drops 2 bases and J drops 0 bases, and the junction holds 7 bases not matched to any gene. The donors were roughly 38 Caucasian individuals from Russia, aged roughly 6 to 95 years, who were systemically healthy. Approximately 9.3 milliliters of peripheral blood were collected from each donor into EDTA-treated Vacutainer tubes. PBMCs were isolated by Ficoll-Paque density-gradient centrifugation, with at least 7 million obtained per sample. Trizol reagent was used to extract total RNA from the PBMCs, yielding at least 5.5 micrograms per sample. For every donor, an aliquot of PBMCs went through flow cytometry to measure the percentages of naive CD45RAhigh/CD27high T cells. Library preparation employed 5' RACE. The sequencing machine was an Illumina HiSeq 2500. A second roughly 7 to 12 cycle PCR used a sample-barcoded 5' primer and a J-beta primer mix. A unique molecular identifier was introduced onto each TCR beta cDNA molecule by a template-switch 5' adaptor carrying 12 random nucleotides. Each sample yielded at least 2.5 million CDR3-containing paired-end reads. First-strand cDNA synthesis was performed from all RNA using the Mint cDNA synthesis kit, with priming by a TRBC-specific oligonucleotide. Following uracil-DNA glycosylase treatment, a first 18-cycle PCR with universal primers M1SS and BC2_uni_R was performed on all cDNA. As for the original processing: Each sample was normalized by randomly selecting 1 million high-quality reads, each carrying a distinct molecular identifier. Reads with shared molecular identifiers were discarded instead of being binned into consensus sequences. MiTCR, run with a Q25 quality threshold and the strictest error-elimination algorithm, handled CDR3 identification, clonotype clustering and error correction. A nonparametric unseen species model with Euler transformation was used to estimate lower-bound total TCR beta diversity. Clones were called with MiXCR by TCRdb after fastp trimmed the public reads at Q25, and only in-frame beta chains were retained. Identical CDR3 protein sequences are pooled into one entry, listed with their most common genes and DNA. The V and J calls and clone size are TCRdb's, not the authors'. Counted in this sample were about 770,000 distinct CDR3 sequences; under 45% of them appeared once. Around 21% of the sample lies in the top ten.

Here the chain combines TRBV7-2 and TRBJ1-6, with TRBD1 identical over 10 junction bases. The sample consisted of blood. The receptor was derived from a man aged 55 to 70 in good health. The sequence in DNA is TGTGCCAGCAGCTTAAGGACAGGGGGTACAAGCTCCTATAATTCACCCCTCCACTTT. Its translation reads: CASSLRTGGTSSYNSPLHF.